This T cell receptor beta chain was identified during a study of a mutant IDH1 vaccine in newly diagnosed glioma. Study-level results: The vaccine induced immune responses, and these occurred in about 95% of patients.

A remark on this clone: What it recognizes is unknown.

Profiled with immunoSEQ multiplex PCR; TCRdb holds only in-frame clones, not every one. There are around 52,000 clones in the sample; 90% occur only once, and about 4.6% lies in the top ten. As for time point: week 5, during vaccination. In every dose of vaccine, 300 ug of mutant IDH1 20-mer peptide was given alongside topical imiquimod. Donor tumors were new WHO grade 3 or 4 IDH1-mutant, ATRX-lost astrocytomas. Material: PBMCs, obtained from a glioma patient whose treatment included an IDH1 peptide vaccine. The source of this sequence is a woman in her forties with glioma.

The CDR3 DNA sequence: TGCAGCGTTACTCCGGCCCGCTGGGAGACCCAGTACTTC. Protein product: CSVTPARWETQYF. The chain recombines TRBV29-1 with TRBJ2-5; D is uncertain. This CDR3 has 13 residues. Germline values: CDR1 SQVTM, CDR2 ANQGSEA. V was trimmed by 5 bases and J by 5 bases, leaving 15 bases between them.